Listed here are 2 T cell receptor beta chains from one sample, sequenced in a study of blood T cell repertoires in COVID-19. Here immunoSEQ multiplex PCR was the method, and the copy in TCRdb shows in-frame clones only, minus some. Here the sample spans about 280,000 clones, roughly 90% being singletons. The sample comprised peripheral blood. These receptor sequences come from a man aged 18 to 30 with active or convalescent COVID-19.

This clone has a single count. This rearrangement joins TRBV29-1 to TRBJ2-1; 7 bases are a match to TRBD2. V dropped 7 bases and J dropped 9; count of bases not matched to a gene: 6. Looked up from germline, CDR1 is SQVTM and CDR2 is ANQGSEA. This CDR3 region has 11 residues. As DNA, the CDR3 is TGCAGCGGTACTAGCGTGGGTGAGCAGTTCTTC. Translation gives CSGTSVGEQFF.

The chain couples TRBV11-3 to TRBJ1-2, with a possible D match to TRBD1 (6 bases). The CDR3 is 13 amino acids. Per the germline V gene, CDR1 is SGHNT and CDR2 is YENEEA. V was clipped by 5 bases and J by 5 bases, with 12 bases between them. The chain's CDR3 is CASSADRSYGYTF. In nucleotides, the CDR3 is TGTGCCAGCAGCGCAGACAGGAGTTATGGCTACACCTTC.